This T cell receptor (beta chain) was captured in a study of CD8+ T cells in alopecia areata. Study-wide results and caveats: Having one nonresponder leaves uncertain how baseline CD8+ expansion relates to response.

RNA extraction was followed by reverse transcription into cDNA, which acted as the sequencing template. Data came from immunoSEQ multiplex PCR; TCRdb stores just in-frame clones and leaves some out. The sample lists around 190,000 clones, about three fifths seen once, with around 4% in the top ten. In this sample, this clone turned up a few times. Its antigen is not identified. Treatment: oral pan-JAK inhibitor, 5-10 mg twice daily. Germline V gene sequence: CDR1 SQVTM, CDR2 ANQGSEA. This CDR3 has 13 amino acids. V was trimmed by 7 bases and J by 5 bases, leaving 17 bases between them. J is TRBJ1-1 and V is TRBV29-1; maybe TRBD1 (5 bases). The material sequenced was CD4+ T cells sorted from blood, taken at week 4, from a patient treated with tofacitinib. The TCR originated in a human donor with alopecia areata. CDR3: CSASDGGGTEAFF. The CDR3 DNA follows: TGCAGCGCCTCGGACGGCGGGGGAACTGAAGCTTTCTTT.